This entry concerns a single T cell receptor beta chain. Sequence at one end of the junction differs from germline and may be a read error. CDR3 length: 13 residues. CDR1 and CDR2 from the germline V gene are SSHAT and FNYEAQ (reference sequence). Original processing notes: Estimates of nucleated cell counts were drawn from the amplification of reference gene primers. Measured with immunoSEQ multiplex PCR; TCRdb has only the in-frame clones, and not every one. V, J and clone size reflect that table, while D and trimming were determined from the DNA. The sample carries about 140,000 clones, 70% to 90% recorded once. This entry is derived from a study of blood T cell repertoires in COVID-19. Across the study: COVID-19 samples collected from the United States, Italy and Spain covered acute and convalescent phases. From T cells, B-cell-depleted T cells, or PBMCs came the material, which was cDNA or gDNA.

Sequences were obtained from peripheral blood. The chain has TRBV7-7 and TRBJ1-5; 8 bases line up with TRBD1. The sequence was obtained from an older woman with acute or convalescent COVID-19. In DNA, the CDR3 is TGTGCTAGCAGCCAGGGGGCCGATCAGCCCCAGCATTTT. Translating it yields CASSQGADQPQHF.